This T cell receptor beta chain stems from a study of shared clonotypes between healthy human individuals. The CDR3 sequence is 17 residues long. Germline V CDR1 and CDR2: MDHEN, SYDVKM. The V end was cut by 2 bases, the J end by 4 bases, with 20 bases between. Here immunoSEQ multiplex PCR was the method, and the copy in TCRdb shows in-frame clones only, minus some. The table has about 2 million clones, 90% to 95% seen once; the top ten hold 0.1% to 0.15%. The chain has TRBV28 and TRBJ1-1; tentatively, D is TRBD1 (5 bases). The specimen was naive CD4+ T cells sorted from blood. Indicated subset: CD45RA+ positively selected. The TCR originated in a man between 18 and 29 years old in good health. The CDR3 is CASSLRALRGVSTEAFF. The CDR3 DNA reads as TGTGCCAGCAGTTTAAGGGCGTTGAGAGGGGTGAGCACTGAAGCTTTCTTT.